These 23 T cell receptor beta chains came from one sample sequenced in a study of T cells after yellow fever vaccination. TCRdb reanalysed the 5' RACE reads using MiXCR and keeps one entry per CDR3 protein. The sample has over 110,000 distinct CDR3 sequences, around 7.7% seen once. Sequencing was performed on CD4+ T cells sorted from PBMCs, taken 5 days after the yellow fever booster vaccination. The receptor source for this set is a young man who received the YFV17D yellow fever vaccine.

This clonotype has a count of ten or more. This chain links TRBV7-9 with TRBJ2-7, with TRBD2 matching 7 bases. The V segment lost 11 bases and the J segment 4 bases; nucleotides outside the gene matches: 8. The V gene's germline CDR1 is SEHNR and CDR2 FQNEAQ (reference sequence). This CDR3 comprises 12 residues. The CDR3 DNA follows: TGTGCCGTGGGGGGGAGCGCGTACGAGCAGTACTTC. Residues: CAVGGSAYEQYF.

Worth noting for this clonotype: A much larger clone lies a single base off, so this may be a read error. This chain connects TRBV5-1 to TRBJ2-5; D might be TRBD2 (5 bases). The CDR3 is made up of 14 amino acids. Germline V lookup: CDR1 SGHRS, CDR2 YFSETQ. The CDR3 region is CGSSLAGNQETQYF. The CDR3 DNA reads TGCGGCAGCAGCTTGGCGGGTAACCAAGAGACCCAGTACTTC.

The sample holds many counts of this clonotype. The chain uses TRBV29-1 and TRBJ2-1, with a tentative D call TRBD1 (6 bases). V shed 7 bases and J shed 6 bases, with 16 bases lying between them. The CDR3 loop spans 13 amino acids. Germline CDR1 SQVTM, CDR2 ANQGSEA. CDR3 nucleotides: TGCAGCGGCTCTAGACAGGTCCTCAATGAGCAGTTCTTC. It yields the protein CSGSRQVLNEQFF.

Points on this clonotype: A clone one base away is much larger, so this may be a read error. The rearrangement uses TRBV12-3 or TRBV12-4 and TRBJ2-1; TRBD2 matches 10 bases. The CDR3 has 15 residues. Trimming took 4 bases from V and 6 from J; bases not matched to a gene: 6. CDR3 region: CASSSGLASRNEQFF. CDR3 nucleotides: TGTGCCAGCAGTTCGGGACTAGCGAGCCGCAATGAGCAGTTCTTC.

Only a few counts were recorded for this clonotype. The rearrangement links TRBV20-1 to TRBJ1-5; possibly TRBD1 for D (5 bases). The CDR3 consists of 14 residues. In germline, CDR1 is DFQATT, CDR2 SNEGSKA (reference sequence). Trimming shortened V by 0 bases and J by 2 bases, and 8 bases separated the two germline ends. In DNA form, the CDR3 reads TGCAGTGCTAGAGATTGGGGGGGCAATCAGCCCCAGCATTTT. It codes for CSARDWGGNQPQHF.

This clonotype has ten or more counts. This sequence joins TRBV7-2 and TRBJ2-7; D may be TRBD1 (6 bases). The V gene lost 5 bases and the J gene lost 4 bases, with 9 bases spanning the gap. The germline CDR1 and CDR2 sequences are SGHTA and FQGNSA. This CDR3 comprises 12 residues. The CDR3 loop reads CASSKTGYEQYF. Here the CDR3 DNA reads TGTGCCAGCAGCAAGACAGGTTACGAGCAGTACTTC.

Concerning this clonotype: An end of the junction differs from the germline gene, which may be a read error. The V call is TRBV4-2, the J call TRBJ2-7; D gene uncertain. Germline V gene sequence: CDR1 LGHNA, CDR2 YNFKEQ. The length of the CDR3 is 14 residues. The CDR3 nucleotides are TGTGCCAGCGGCCATGGGCTCGTCGACTCCGAGCAGTACTTC. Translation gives CASGHGLVDSEQYF.

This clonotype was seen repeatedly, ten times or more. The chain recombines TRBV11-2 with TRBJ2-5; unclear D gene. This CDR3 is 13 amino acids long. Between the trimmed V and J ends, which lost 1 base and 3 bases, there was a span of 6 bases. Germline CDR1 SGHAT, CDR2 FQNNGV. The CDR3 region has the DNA TGTGCCAGCAGCTTAGTTAAAAAAGAGACCCAGTACTTC. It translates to CASSLVKKETQYF.

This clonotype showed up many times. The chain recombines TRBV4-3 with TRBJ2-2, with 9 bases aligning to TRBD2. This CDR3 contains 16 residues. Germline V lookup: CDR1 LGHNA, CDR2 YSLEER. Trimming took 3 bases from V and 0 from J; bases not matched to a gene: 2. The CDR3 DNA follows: TGCGCCAGCAGCCAGATAGCGGGAGCGAACACCGGGGAGCTGTTTTTT. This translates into CASSQIAGANTGELFF.

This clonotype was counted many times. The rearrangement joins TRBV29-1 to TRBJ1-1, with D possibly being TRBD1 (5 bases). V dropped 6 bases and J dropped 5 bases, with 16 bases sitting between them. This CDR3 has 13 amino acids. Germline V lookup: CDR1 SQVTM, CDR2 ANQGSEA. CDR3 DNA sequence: TGCAGCGTCTGGGGGGGTAAGGGGACTGAAGCTTTCTTT. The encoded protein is CSVWGGKGTEAFF. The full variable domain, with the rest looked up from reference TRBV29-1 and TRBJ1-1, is SAVISQKPSRDICQRGTSLTIQCQVDSQVTMMFWYRQQPGQSLTLIATANQGSEATYESGFVIDKFPISRPNLTFSTLTVSNMSPEDSSIYLCSVWGGKGTEAFFGQGTRLTVV.

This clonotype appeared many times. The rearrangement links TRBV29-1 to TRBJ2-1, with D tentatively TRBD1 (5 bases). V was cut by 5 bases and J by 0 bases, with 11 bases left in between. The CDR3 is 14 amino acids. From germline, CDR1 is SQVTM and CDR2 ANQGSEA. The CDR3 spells CSVLRESSYNEQFF. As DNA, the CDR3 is TGCAGCGTTCTCAGGGAAAGCTCCTACAATGAGCAGTTCTTC.

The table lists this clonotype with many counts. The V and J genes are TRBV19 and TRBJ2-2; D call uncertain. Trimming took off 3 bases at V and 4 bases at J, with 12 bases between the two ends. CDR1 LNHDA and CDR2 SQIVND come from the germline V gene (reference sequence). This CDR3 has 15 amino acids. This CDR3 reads CASSIPSGLTGELFF. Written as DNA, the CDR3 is TGTGCCAGTAGTATCCCTTCCGGGCTCACCGGGGAGCTGTTTTTT. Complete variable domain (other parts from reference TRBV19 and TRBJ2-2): DGGITQSPKYLFRKEGQNVTLSCEQNLNHDAMYWYRQDPGQGLRLIYYSQIVNDFQKGDIAEGYSVSREKKESFPLTVTSAQKNPTAFYLCASSIPSGLTGELFFGEGSRLTVL.

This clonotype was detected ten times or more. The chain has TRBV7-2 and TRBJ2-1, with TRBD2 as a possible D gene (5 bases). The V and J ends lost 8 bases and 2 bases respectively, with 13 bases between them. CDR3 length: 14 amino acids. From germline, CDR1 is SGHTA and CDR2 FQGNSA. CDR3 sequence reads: CASGPRTAYNEQFF. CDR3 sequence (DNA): TGTGCCAGCGGCCCTAGGACTGCCTACAATGAGCAGTTCTTC.

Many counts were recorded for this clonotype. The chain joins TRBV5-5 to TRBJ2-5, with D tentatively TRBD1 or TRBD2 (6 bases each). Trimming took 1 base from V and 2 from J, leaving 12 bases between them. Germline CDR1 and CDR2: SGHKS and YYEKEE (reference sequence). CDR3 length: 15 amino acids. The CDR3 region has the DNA TGTGCCAGCAGCTTGTTCGGAGGGGGGCAAGAGACCCAGTACTTC. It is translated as CASSLFGGGQETQYF.

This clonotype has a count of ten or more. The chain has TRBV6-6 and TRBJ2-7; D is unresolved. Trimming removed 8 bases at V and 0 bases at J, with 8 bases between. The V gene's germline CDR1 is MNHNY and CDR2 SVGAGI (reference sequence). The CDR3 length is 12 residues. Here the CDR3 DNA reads TGTGCCAGCCAATACGGCTCCTACGAGCAGTACTTC. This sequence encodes CASQYGSYEQYF.

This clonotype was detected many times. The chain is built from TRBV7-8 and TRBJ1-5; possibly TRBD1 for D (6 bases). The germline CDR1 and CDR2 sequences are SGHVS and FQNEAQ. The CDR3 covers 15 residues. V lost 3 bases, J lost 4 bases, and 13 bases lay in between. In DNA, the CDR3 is TGTGCCAGCAGCTTCTCAGGGGTCGGAAATCAGCCCCAGCATTTT. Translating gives CASSFSGVGNQPQHF.

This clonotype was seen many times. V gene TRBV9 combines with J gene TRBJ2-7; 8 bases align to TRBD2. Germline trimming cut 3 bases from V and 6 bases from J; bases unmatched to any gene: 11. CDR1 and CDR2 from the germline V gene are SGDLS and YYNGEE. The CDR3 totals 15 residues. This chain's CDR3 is CASSEEGTSGGEQYF. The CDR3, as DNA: TGTGCCAGCAGCGAGGAGGGAACTAGCGGAGGCGAGCAGTACTTC.

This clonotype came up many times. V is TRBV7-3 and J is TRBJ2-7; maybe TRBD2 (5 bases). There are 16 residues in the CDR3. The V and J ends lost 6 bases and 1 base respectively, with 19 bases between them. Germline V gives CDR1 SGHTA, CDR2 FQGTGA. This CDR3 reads CASSLSGRRTSYEQYF. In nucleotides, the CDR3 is TGTGCCAGCAGTCTCAGCGGAAGGAGGACGTCCTACGAGCAGTACTTC.

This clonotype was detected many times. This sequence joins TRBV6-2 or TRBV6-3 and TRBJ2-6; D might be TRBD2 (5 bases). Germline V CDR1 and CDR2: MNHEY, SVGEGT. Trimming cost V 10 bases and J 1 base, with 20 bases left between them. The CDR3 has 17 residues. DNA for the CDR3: TGTGCCATACCCCCACCCCAGCGGCCGTCTGGGGCCAACGTCCTGACTTTC. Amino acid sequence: CAIPPPQRPSGANVLTF.

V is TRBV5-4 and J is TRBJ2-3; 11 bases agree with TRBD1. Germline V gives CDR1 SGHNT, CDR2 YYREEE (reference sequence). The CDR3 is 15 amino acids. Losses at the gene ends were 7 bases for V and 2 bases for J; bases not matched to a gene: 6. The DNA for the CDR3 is TGTGCCAGCCCGGGACAGGGGGGCGTCACAGATACGCAGTATTTT. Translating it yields CASPGQGGVTDTQYF.

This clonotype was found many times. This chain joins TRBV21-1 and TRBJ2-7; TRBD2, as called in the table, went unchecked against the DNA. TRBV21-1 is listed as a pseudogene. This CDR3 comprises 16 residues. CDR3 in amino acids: CASSPPRGRASYEQYF. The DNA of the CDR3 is TGTGCCAGCAGCCCCCCCCGCGGGAGGGCATCCTACGAGCAGTACTTC.

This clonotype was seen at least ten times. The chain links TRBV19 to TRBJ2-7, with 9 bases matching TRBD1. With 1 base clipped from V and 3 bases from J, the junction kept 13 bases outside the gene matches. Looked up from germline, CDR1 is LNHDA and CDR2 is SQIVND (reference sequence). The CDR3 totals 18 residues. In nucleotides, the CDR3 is TGTGCCAGTAGTATAGCTCACCTCGGAGGGACAGGGAGCTACGAGCAGTACTTC. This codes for CASSIAHLGGTGSYEQYF.

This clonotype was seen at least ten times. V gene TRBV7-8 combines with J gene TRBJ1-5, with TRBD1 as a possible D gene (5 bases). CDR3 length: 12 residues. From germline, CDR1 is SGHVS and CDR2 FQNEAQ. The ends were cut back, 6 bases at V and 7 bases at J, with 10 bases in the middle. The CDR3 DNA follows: TGTGCCAGCAGTAGGGACGGCCAGCCCCAGCATTTT. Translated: CASSRDGQPQHF. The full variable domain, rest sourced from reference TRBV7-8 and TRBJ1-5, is GAGVSQSPRYKVAKRGQDVALRCDPISGHVSLFWYQQALGQGPEFLTYFQNEAQLDKSGLPSDRFFAERPEGSVSTLKIQRTQQEDSAVYLCASSRDGQPQHFGDGTRLSIL.